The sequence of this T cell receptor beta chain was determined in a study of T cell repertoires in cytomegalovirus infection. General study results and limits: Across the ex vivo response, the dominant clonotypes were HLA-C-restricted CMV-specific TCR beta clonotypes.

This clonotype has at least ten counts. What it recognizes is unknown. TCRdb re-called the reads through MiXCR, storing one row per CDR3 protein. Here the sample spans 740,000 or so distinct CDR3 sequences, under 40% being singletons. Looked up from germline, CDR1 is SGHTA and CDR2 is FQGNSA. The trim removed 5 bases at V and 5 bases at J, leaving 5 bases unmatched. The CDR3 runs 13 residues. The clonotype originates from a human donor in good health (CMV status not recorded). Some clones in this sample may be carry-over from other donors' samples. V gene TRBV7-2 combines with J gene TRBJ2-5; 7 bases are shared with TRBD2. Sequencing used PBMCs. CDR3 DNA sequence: TGTGCCAGCAGCCTGGGACTAAGGGAGACCCAGTACTTC. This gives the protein CASSLGLRETQYF.